Below are 17 T cell receptor beta chains sequenced from a single sample in a study of T cell responses to AZD1222 COVID-19 vaccine. The table came from immunoSEQ multiplex PCR; TCRdb's copy has only in-frame clones and leaves some out. The profile shows some 140,000 clones, 93% of them singletons. Material: peripheral blood, obtained on day 0 of AZD1222 vaccination. The receptors were sampled from an adult in good health.

V is TRBV6-5 and J is TRBJ1-5, with a weak D call TRBD1 (6 bases). The germline V gene has CDR1 MNHEY and CDR2 SVGAGI. This CDR3 region has 14 residues. Deletions cut 2 bases from V and 9 bases from J, with 14 bases between. The CDR3 spells CASSYEGGGRPQHF. CDR3 bases: TGTGCCAGCAGTTACGAAGGGGGTGGTCGGCCCCAGCATTTT.

The rearrangement joins TRBV5-6 to TRBJ2-1, with 8 bases matching TRBD1. The CDR3 loop spans 15 amino acids. V lost 4 bases, J lost 4 bases, and 7 bases stayed unmatched. Germline V gene sequence: CDR1 SGHDT, CDR2 YYEEEE. The CDR3: CASSVQGDGYNEQFF. The CDR3 DNA follows: TGTGCCAGCAGCGTACAGGGGGACGGTTACAATGAGCAGTTCTTC.

J is TRBJ1-2 and V is TRBV9; D not certain. The germline CDR1 and CDR2 sequences are SGDLS and YYNGEE. This CDR3 comprises 14 residues. Trimming cost V 0 bases and J 5 bases, with 11 bases left between them. For the CDR3, the DNA is TGTGCCAGCAGCGTAGATCCGGGAACTTATGGCTACACCTTC. It codes for CASSVDPGTYGYTF.

The rearrangement joins TRBV6-5 to TRBJ2-5; 9 positions match TRBD2. The CDR3 spans 14 residues. Trimming at V came to 7 bases and at J to 2 bases, leaving 5 bases not matched to a gene. CDR1 and CDR2 (germline): MNHEY, SVGAGI. DNA for the CDR3: TGTGCCAGCATAGGCGGGGGGGATCAAGAGACCCAGTACTTC. It codes for CASIGGGDQETQYF.

V is TRBV5-1 and J is TRBJ1-2, with TRBD1 matching 10 bases. The CDR3 sequence is 15 residues long. The germline V gene encodes CDR1 SGHRS and CDR2 YFSETQ. Trimming removed 3 bases from V and 3 bases from J; junction bases left unmatched: 5. CDR3 nucleotides: TGCGCCAGCAGCTCCCGGACAGGGGGAGACTATGGCTACACCTTC. Protein product: CASSSRTGGDYGYTF.

The chain joins TRBV6-6 to TRBJ2-7, with TRBD1 matching over 9 bases. This CDR3 spans 16 amino acids. CDR1 and CDR2 from the germline V gene are MNHNY and SVGAGI (reference sequence). Trimming took 0 bases from V and 8 from J; bases not matched to a gene: 11. CDR3 sequence: CASSYSSGQGTVKQYF. The CDR3 DNA sequence: TGTGCCAGCAGTTACTCAAGCGGACAGGGGACGGTAAAGCAGTACTTC.

The rearrangement links TRBV7-8 to TRBJ1-2; TRBD1 might be the D (5 bases). Germline V CDR1 and CDR2: SGHVS, FQNEAQ. The V gene lost 1 base and the J gene lost 5 bases, with 14 bases spanning the gap. This CDR3 has 15 residues. This CDR3 reads CASSLGAGTVYGYTF. The DNA for the CDR3 is TGTGCCAGCAGCTTAGGTGCCGGGACCGTATATGGCTACACCTTC. The variable domain in full, completed from reference TRBV7-8 and TRBJ1-2, reads GAGVSQSPRYKVAKRGQDVALRCDPISGHVSLFWYQQALGQGPEFLTYFQNEAQLDKSGLPSDRFFAERPEGSVSTLKIQRTQQEDSAVYLCASSLGAGTVYGYTFGSGTRLTVV.

The chain is built from TRBV27 and TRBJ1-2; D might be TRBD1 (6 bases). Trimming took 6 bases from V and 4 from J, leaving 15 bases between them. CDR3 length: 14 residues. Germline-derived CDR1 and CDR2 are MNHEY and SMNVEV (reference sequence). The CDR3 DNA follows: TGTGCCAGCAGCCCCCGGAGGACAGTCTATGGCTACACCTTC. Translating gives CASSPRRTVYGYTF.

The V and J genes are TRBV29-1 and TRBJ1-1; perhaps TRBD1 as D (6 bases). Germline V CDR1 and CDR2: SQVTM, ANQGSEA. The CDR3 has 13 amino acids. The V gene lost 7 bases and the J gene lost 3 bases, with 15 bases spanning the gap. The CDR3 DNA reads TGCAGCGCCTGCCGGGGGGCAGACACTGAAGCTTTCTTT. Its translation is CSACRGADTEAFF.

With respect to this clone: Other DNA sequences in the sample encode the same CDR3. This sequence joins TRBV18 and TRBJ1-1; no clear D gene. This CDR3 is 13 amino acids long. V was clipped by 2 bases and J by 0 bases, with 4 bases between them. Per germline, CDR1 KGHSH and CDR2 LQKENI. As DNA, the CDR3 is TGTGCCAGCTCACCAGCAGTGAACACTGAAGCTTTCTTT. This sequence encodes CASSPAVNTEAFF.

The chain has TRBV6-1 and TRBJ2-7; possibly TRBD1 or TRBD2 for D (5 bases each). The ends were cut back, 2 bases at V and 2 bases at J, with 10 bases in the middle. Per germline, CDR1 MNHNS and CDR2 SASEGT. The CDR3 spans 14 residues. CDR3 sequence: CASSEYRTPYEQYF. The DNA of the CDR3 is TGTGCCAGCAGTGAATACAGGACTCCCTACGAGCAGTACTTC.

The rearrangement uses TRBV3-1 (or the pseudogene TRBV3-2) and TRBJ1-1, with TRBD1 matching over 7 bases. The CDR3 consists of 17 residues. Germline CDR1 is LGHDT and CDR2 is YNNKEL (reference sequence). V was clipped by 2 bases and J by 8 bases; unmatched bases: 17. The CDR3 sequence is CASSQRYRPTGLNEAFF. Here the CDR3 DNA reads TGTGCCAGCAGCCAACGCTATCGACCGACAGGGCTAAACGAAGCTTTCTTT.

This clone showed up just a few times. This sample includes further DNA sequences coding for the same CDR3. The rearrangement joins TRBV7-7 to TRBJ1-1; D gene ambiguous. The CDR3 loop spans 13 amino acids. Per the germline V gene, CDR1 is SSHAT and CDR2 is FNYEAQ (reference sequence). The ends were cut back, 6 bases at V and 0 bases at J, with 8 bases in the middle. The CDR3 bases are TGTGCCAGCAGTCTGGACGTGAACACTGAAGCTTTCTTT. This sequence encodes CASSLDVNTEAFF.

A word on this clone: The sample holds other DNA sequences that translate to the same CDR3. The chain carries TRBV5-1 and TRBJ1-1; D call uncertain. Per the germline V gene, CDR1 is SGHRS and CDR2 is YFSETQ. This CDR3 has 14 residues. Trimming took 0 bases from V and 1 from J, leaving 7 bases between them. CDR3 nucleotides: TGCGCCAGCAGCTTGGCCGGGGAGAACACTGAAGCTTTCTTT. Its translation is CASSLAGENTEAFF.

This clone was observed once. This sequence joins TRBV18 and TRBJ2-1, with D perhaps TRBD1 (6 bases). V was pared by 2 bases and J by 4 bases, with 9 bases between. Germline values: CDR1 KGHSH, CDR2 LQKENI. The CDR3 has 14 residues. The CDR3: CASSPGGGYNEQFF. The CDR3 nucleotides read TGTGCCAGCTCACCAGGGGGCGGTTACAATGAGCAGTTCTTC.

The V gene is TRBV7-6, the J gene TRBJ1-6; D uncertain. The germline V gene encodes CDR1 SGHVS and CDR2 FNYEAQ. The CDR3 extends over 14 amino acids. V lost 2 bases, J lost 4 bases, and 6 bases lay in between. For the CDR3, the DNA is TGTGCCAGCAGCTTATTCCAATATAATTCACCCCTCCACTTT. It yields the protein CASSLFQYNSPLHF. Variable domain in full (rest from reference TRBV7-6 and TRBJ1-6): GAGVSQSPRYKVTKRGQDVALRCDPISGHVSLYWYRQALGQGPEFLTYFNYEAQQDKSGLPNDRFSAERPEGSISTLTIQRTEQRDSAMYRCASSLFQYNSPLHFGNGTRLTVT.

The V call is TRBV5-5, the J call TRBJ2-5; D not resolved. Trimming left V 7 bases short and J 2 bases short, with 12 bases between. The CDR3 covers 13 residues. The germline CDR1 and CDR2 sequences are SGHKS and YYEKEE (reference sequence). The CDR3 sequence is CASQVGLQETQYF. Here the CDR3 DNA reads TGTGCCAGCCAGGTCGGGCTGCAAGAGACCCAGTACTTC. The full variable domain, with the rest looked up from reference TRBV5-5 and TRBJ2-5, is DAGVTQSPTHLIKTRGQQVTLRCSPISGHKSVSWYQQVLGQGPQFIFQYYEKEERGRGNFPDRFSARQFPNYSSELNVNALLLGDSALYLCASQVGLQETQYFGPGTRLLVL.